The 30 T cell receptor beta chains below all came from one sample that was sequenced in a study of identical twins. MiXCR, run by TCRdb on the 5' RACE reads, gives a single entry per CDR3 protein. The sample consists of 1.5 million or so distinct CDR3 sequences, about 31% of them appearing once. The sample was cord blood. The receptors were sampled from a newborn girl in good health.

There are a few counts of this clonotype. CDR3 nucleotides: TGTGCCAGCAGTTCTCGCTACCCCACAGATACGCAGTATTTT. The encoded protein is CASSSRYPTDTQYF. The rearrangement links TRBV27 to TRBJ2-3; D unclear. Germline values: CDR1 MNHEY, CDR2 SMNVEV (reference sequence). The CDR3 has 14 residues. V gave up 4 bases and J gave up 2 bases, with 10 bases separating them.

The chain has TRBV7-9 and TRBJ2-1; D possibly matches TRBD1 or TRBD2 (5 bases each). The CDR3 totals 17 residues. Germline loops: CDR1 SEHNR, CDR2 FQNEAQ (reference sequence). With 6 bases removed from V and 0 bases from J, the gap between germline ends came to 18 bases. The chain's CDR3 is CASSLGRLFSSYNEQFF. CDR3 nucleotides: TGTGCCAGCAGTCTGGGGCGACTATTCAGCTCCTACAATGAGCAGTTCTTC. The full variable domain, its missing parts supplied by reference TRBV7-9 and TRBJ2-1, is DTGVSQNPRHKITKRGQNVTFRCDPISEHNRLYWYRQTLGQGPEFLTYFQNEAQLEKSRLLSDRFSAERPKGSFSTLEIQRTEQGDSAMYLCASSLGRLFSSYNEQFFGPGTRLTVL.

This clonotype showed up just a few times. The chain links TRBV4-2 to TRBJ2-4, with 12 nucleotides matching TRBD2. The V and J ends lost 0 bases and 5 bases, in that order; junction bases with no gene match: 8. The CDR3 contains 18 residues. Germline assignment: CDR1 LGHNA and CDR2 YNFKEQ. CDR3 amino acids: CASSQEASGGASQNIQYF. DNA of the CDR3: TGTGCCAGCAGCCAAGAGGCTAGCGGGGGGGCTAGCCAAAACATTCAGTACTTC.

V and J are TRBV21-1 and TRBJ2-3; the table gives TRBD1 as D, unverified against the DNA. TRBV21-1 constitutes a pseudogene. This CDR3 comprises 21 residues. The CDR3 nucleotides are TGTGCCAGCAGCAAAGAAGTTCTAGCCTGGTTCGGGCGGACTAGCACAGATACGCAGTATTTT. Translating it yields CASSKEVLAWFGRTSTDTQYF.

The chain joins TRBV6-5 to TRBJ1-1; TRBD1 matches 11 bases. The germline V gene encodes CDR1 MNHEY and CDR2 SVGAGI. This CDR3 contains 14 residues. V lost 5 bases and J lost 6; bases outside the gene matches: 5. CDR3 loop: CASSRDRGVAEAFF. The CDR3, as DNA: TGTGCCAGCAGTCGGGACAGGGGGGTGGCTGAAGCTTTCTTT.

This clonotype has just a few counts. V and J are TRBV2 and TRBJ2-5; D assignment may be TRBD1 or TRBD2 (5 bases each). The DNA end is a closer match to TRBJ2-7, so the J assignment may be wrong. The CDR3 is 14 amino acids. CDR1 is SNHLY and CDR2 is FYNNEI in the germline V gene. The CDR3 DNA is TGTGCCAGCAACCGACGGGGACGCAGGGACGAGCAGTACTTC. This translates into CASNRRGRRDEQYF.

The gene calls are TRBV5-1 and TRBJ2-1; TRBD2 is a possible D gene (8 bases). V shed 4 bases and J shed 5 bases, with 16 bases lying between them. CDR1 and CDR2 from the germline V gene are SGHRS and YFSETQ. The CDR3 contains 15 residues. In DNA form, the CDR3 reads TGCGCCAGCAGCCATCCGGGAGGGGGCCACAATGAGCAGTTCTTC. Residues: CASSHPGGGHNEQFF.

This clonotype was seen a few times. V gene TRBV14 combines with J gene TRBJ1-1, with TRBD1 matching 8 bases. CDR3 length: 14 residues. Germline V gene lookup returns CDR1 SGHDN and CDR2 FVKESK. Trimming cost V 6 bases and J 2 bases; bases outside gene matches: 5. CDR3 amino acids: CASRDRVENTEAFF. The DNA of the CDR3 is TGTGCCAGCAGGGACAGGGTGGAAAACACTGAAGCTTTCTTT. Full variable domain (missing parts from reference TRBV14 and TRBJ1-1): EAGVTQFPSHSVIEKGQTVTLRCDPISGHDNLYWYRRVMGKEIKFLLHFVKESKQDESGMPNNRFLAERTGGTYSTLKVQPAELEDSGVYFCASRDRVENTEAFFGQGTRLTVV.

The V gene is TRBV6-1, the J gene TRBJ2-3; TRBD1 is a possible D gene (5 bases). Trimming took off 2 bases at V and 7 bases at J, with 13 bases between the two ends. This CDR3 has 14 residues. Germline loops: CDR1 MNHNS, CDR2 SASEGT. The CDR3 reads CASSELSRQNTQYF. The CDR3 nucleotides read TGTGCCAGCAGTGAATTATCCAGACAGAATACGCAGTATTTT.

This chain links TRBV12-3 or TRBV12-4 with TRBJ2-1; TRBD2 matches at 14 bases. V trimming: 4 bases; J trimming: 6 bases; junction bases outside the gene matches: 14. The CDR3 has 19 amino acids. The CDR3 is CASSSPGTSGGYSINEQFF. CDR3 nucleotide sequence: TGTGCCAGCAGTTCCCCAGGGACTAGCGGGGGATATTCCATCAATGAGCAGTTCTTC.

This clonotype was detected a few times. This chain links TRBV27 with TRBJ1-1; no clear D gene. Germline V CDR1 and CDR2: MNHEY, SMNVEV (reference sequence). Between the trimmed V and J ends, which lost 3 bases and 9 bases, there was a span of 17 bases. The CDR3 sequence is 14 residues long. In nucleotides, the CDR3 is TGTGCCAGCAGTTTCCCTCGGCGACGAGGGCAAGCTTTCTTT. It translates to CASSFPRRRGQAFF.

This clonotype was detected a few times. The V and J genes are TRBV15 and TRBJ1-4, with TRBD1 matching over 8 bases. Germline trimming cut 6 bases from V and 8 bases from J; bases unmatched to any gene: 17. Germline values: CDR1 LNHNV, CDR2 YYDKDF (reference sequence). This CDR3 is built from 17 residues. CDR3: CATSLPRSRGRYEKLFF. The DNA for the CDR3 is TGTGCCACCAGTCTACCGAGATCCAGGGGGCGTTACGAAAAACTGTTTTTT.

The rearrangement links TRBV15 to TRBJ2-7; D is perhaps TRBD2 (6 bases). Germline CDR1 and CDR2: LNHNV and YYDKDF (reference sequence). With 0 bases removed from V and 2 bases from J, the gap between germline ends came to 14 bases. The CDR3 totals 16 residues. The CDR3 sequence is CATSRDRAGPTYEQYF. The CDR3 DNA reads TGTGCCACCAGCAGAGATAGGGCGGGACCCACCTACGAGCAGTACTTC.

The chain has TRBV28 and TRBJ2-1; D gene unclear. Germline CDR1 reads MDHEN; CDR2 reads SYDVKM. Trimming removed 4 bases at V and 0 bases at J, with 16 bases between. The CDR3 loop spans 17 amino acids. The CDR3 sequence: CASSSVELSSSYNEQFF. In DNA, the CDR3 is TGTGCCAGCAGTTCGGTAGAACTCTCGAGCTCCTACAATGAGCAGTTCTTC. The full variable domain, its missing parts supplied by reference TRBV28 and TRBJ2-1, is DVKVTQSSRYLVKRTGEKVFLECVQDMDHENMFWYRQDPGLGLRLIYFSYDVKMKEKGDIPEGYSVSREKKERFSLILESASTNQTSMYLCASSSVELSSSYNEQFFGPGTRLTVL.

The J gene is TRBJ1-4, the V gene TRBV7-9; D unresolved. Trimming stripped 1 base from V and 0 bases from J, with 15 bases between. This CDR3 is built from 18 residues. Germline CDR1 and CDR2: SEHNR and FQNEAQ (reference sequence). The CDR3 loop is CASSLGRPSTATNEKLFF. The DNA of the CDR3 is TGTGCCAGCAGCTTAGGTCGTCCCAGCACTGCAACTAATGAAAAACTGTTTTTT.

This rearrangement joins TRBV28 to TRBJ2-7, with D hard to call. Germline V gene lookup returns CDR1 MDHEN and CDR2 SYDVKM. The V end was cut by 7 bases, the J end by 6 bases, with 10 bases between. The CDR3 extends over 11 amino acids. CDR3 region: CASTVGTEQYF. The DNA for the CDR3 is TGTGCCAGCACTGTGGGAACCGAGCAGTACTTC.

This clonotype was observed a few times. The V gene is TRBV6-5, the J gene TRBJ2-1; 8 positions agree with TRBD1. The CDR3 is 16 residues long. V lost 6 bases, J lost 2 bases, and 9 bases stayed unmatched. Germline loops: CDR1 MNHEY, CDR2 SVGAGI. The DNA for the CDR3 is TGTGCCAGCAGATCCCCGACAGGGGATACCTACAATGAGCAGTTCTTC. It specifies CASRSPTGDTYNEQFF.

This chain connects TRBV25-1 to TRBJ1-6, with a possible D match to TRBD1 (6 bases). V lost 7 bases, J lost 12 bases, and 16 bases lay in between. CDR3 length: 13 residues. Germline V gives CDR1 MGHDK, CDR2 SYGVNS. The CDR3 is CASTQTGVRPLHF. The CDR3, as DNA: TGTGCCAGCACCCAGACAGGTGTTCGACCCCTCCACTTT.

This clonotype was counted only a few times. V gene TRBV5-1 combines with J gene TRBJ2-6; D possibly corresponds to TRBD2 (5 bases). The germline gives CDR1 SGHRS, CDR2 YFSETQ. Trimming removed 0 bases from V and 4 bases from J, with 11 bases in between. This CDR3 is 16 amino acids long. The CDR3 sequence is CASSLAEGGGANVLTF. The CDR3 DNA reads as TGCGCCAGCAGCTTGGCCGAGGGTGGCGGGGCCAACGTCCTGACTTTC.

This rearrangement joins TRBV28 to TRBJ2-4, with a possible D match to TRBD1 (5 bases). V gave up 1 base and J gave up 13 bases, with 26 bases separating them. Germline CDR1 reads MDHEN; CDR2 reads SYDVKM. The CDR3 spans 17 residues. Here the CDR3 DNA reads TGTGCCAGCAGTTTATTATACTTTAGAGGACAAGGGAATGAGCAGTACTTC. Protein sequence: CASSLLYFRGQGNEQYF. Together with reference TRBV28 and TRBJ2-4, the CDR3 gives the full variable domain: DVKVTQSSRYLVKRTGEKVFLECVQDMDHENMFWYRQDPGLGLRLIYFSYDVKMKEKGDIPEGYSVSREKKERFSLILESASTNQTSMYLCASSLLYFRGQGNEQYFGAGTRLSVL.

Worth noting for this clonotype: One end of the junction does not line up with germline, which may come from a read error. The rearrangement joins TRBV5-1 to TRBJ1-2; 8 bases agree with TRBD1. This CDR3 has 14 amino acids. Germline CDR1 is SGHRS and CDR2 is YFSETQ. The CDR3 reads CASRPRQGYYGYTF. The CDR3 DNA follows: TGCGCCAGCAGACCACGACAGGGGTACTATGGCTATACCTTC.

On this clonotype itself: This may stem from a read error, because a much larger clone lies one nucleotide away. V usage is TRBV6-6 and J usage is TRBJ2-7; 11 bases agree with TRBD2. Trimming cost V 7 bases and J 7 bases; bases outside gene matches: 12. CDR3 length: 15 residues. Germline lookup yields CDR1 MNHNY and CDR2 SVGAGI (reference sequence). The CDR3 DNA is TGTGCCAGCACAATAGCTGGACTAGCGGGTGGTGAGCAGTACTTC. Protein: CASTIAGLAGGEQYF.

This chain links TRBV2 with TRBJ2-3; D ambiguous. Trimming left V 9 bases short and J 2 bases short, with 12 bases between. This CDR3 is built from 13 residues. The germline V gene encodes CDR1 SNHLY and CDR2 FYNNEI. The CDR3 protein is CASEQSVTDTQYF. The CDR3 region has the DNA TGTGCCAGTGAGCAGTCCGTCACAGATACGCAGTATTTT.

The V gene is TRBV29-1, the J gene TRBJ2-3; 8 bases map to TRBD2. The CDR3 sequence is 15 residues long. V shed 3 bases and J 2 bases; nucleotides not matched to a gene: 7. CDR1 and CDR2 from the germline V gene are SQVTM and ANQGSEA. The CDR3 region is CSVDHSGSLTDTQYF. The CDR3 coding sequence is TGCAGCGTTGATCACAGCGGGAGTCTCACAGATACGCAGTATTTT.

The chain couples TRBV19 to TRBJ2-2, with D maybe TRBD1 (5 bases). The CDR3 loop spans 15 amino acids. Deletions cut 5 bases from V and 6 bases from J, with 16 bases between. Germline V gene sequence: CDR1 LNHDA, CDR2 SQIVND (reference sequence). The CDR3, as DNA: TGTGCCAGTAGTCCCCATCGACAGATTGCCGGGGAGCTGTTTTTT. It yields the protein CASSPHRQIAGELFF.

The V gene is TRBV27, the J gene TRBJ1-4; 9 positions agree with TRBD1. In germline, CDR1 is MNHEY, CDR2 SMNVEV (reference sequence). Trimming removed 6 bases from V and 8 bases from J; junction bases left unmatched: 10. This CDR3 comprises 15 residues. The CDR3 bases are TGTGCCAGCAGCCATAAGGGACAGGGAGGCGAAAAACTGTTTTTT. Translation gives CASSHKGQGGEKLFF.

This clonotype appeared a few times. This rearrangement joins TRBV4-1 to TRBJ2-4; 9 nucleotides align to TRBD2. The V gene end was trimmed by 0 bases and the J gene end by 0 bases; junction bases not matched to a gene: 6. The CDR3 extends over 18 amino acids. Germline lookup yields CDR1 MGHRA and CDR2 YSYEKL. The CDR3 reads CASSQESGLALAKNIQYF. CDR3 nucleotides: TGCGCCAGCAGCCAAGAAAGCGGACTAGCGTTAGCCAAAAACATTCAGTACTTC.

CDR3 nucleotides: TGCAGCGTTGAAGAGGGCACACATAGGACTACCCAGACCGGGGAGCTGTTTTTT. Its translation is CSVEEGTHRTTQTGELFF. The chain employs TRBV29-1 and TRBJ2-2; maybe TRBD2 (6 bases). The CDR3 is made up of 18 amino acids. The V end was cut by 0 bases, the J end by 5 bases, with 22 bases between. Germline V gene lookup returns CDR1 SQVTM and CDR2 ANQGSEA.

V is TRBV9 and J is TRBJ1-1, with D hard to call. CDR3 length equals 13 residues. Deletions cut 0 bases from V and 11 bases from J, with 14 bases between. CDR1 is SGDLS, CDR2 YYNGEE, per germline. The CDR3 spells CASSVDRSAIAFF. The CDR3 DNA is TGTGCCAGCAGCGTAGATCGTTCGGCCATCGCTTTCTTT. Full variable domain (remainder filled in from reference TRBV9 and TRBJ1-1): DSGVTQTPKHLITATGQRVTLRCSPRSGDLSVYWYQQSLDQGLQFLIQYYNGEERAKGNILERFSAQQFPDLHSELNLSSLELGDSALYFCASSVDRSAIAFFGQGTRLTVV.

The chain combines TRBV28 with TRBJ2-1, with D tentatively TRBD1 or TRBD2 (5 bases each). The CDR3 is made up of 16 amino acids. V was trimmed by 5 bases and J by 3 bases, leaving 17 bases between them. Germline V lookup: CDR1 MDHEN, CDR2 SYDVKM. In nucleotides, the CDR3 is TGTGCCAGCAGTCCTCACACGGGACCCCGCTACAATGAGCAGTTCTTC. Translation gives CASSPHTGPRYNEQFF.